Presented here are 2 T cell receptor beta chains from one specimen sequenced in a study of cytomegalovirus exposure and HLA in healthy donors. PCR amplification relied on 60 Vbeta primers (plus 13 Jbeta primers). The table came from immunoSEQ multiplex PCR; TCRdb's copy has only in-frame clones and leaves some out. The sample table sets out about 200,000 clones. The specimen sequenced was PBMCs. The receptor set was obtained from a girl aged 2-10 years in good health and CMV-seropositive.

The J gene is TRBJ1-1, the V gene TRBV7-9; TRBD1 aligns across 7 bases. This CDR3 has 15 residues. The V and J ends lost 3 bases and 1 base, in that order; junction bases with no gene match: 5. Germline V CDR1 and CDR2: SEHNR, FQNEAQ (reference sequence). The CDR3: CASSFLRTGNTEAFF. The CDR3 coding sequence is TGTGCCAGCAGCTTCTTAAGGACAGGGAACACTGAAGCTTTCTTT. Supplemented by reference TRBV7-9 and TRBJ1-1, the full variable domain reads DTGVSQNPRHKITKRGQNVTFRCDPISEHNRLYWYRQTLGQGPEFLTYFQNEAQLEKSRLLSDRFSAERPKGSFSTLEIQRTEQGDSAMYLCASSFLRTGNTEAFFGQGTRLTVV.

The rearrangement joins TRBV27 to TRBJ2-5, with D unresolved. Trimming removed 4 bases from V and 1 base from J, with 13 bases in between. There are 15 residues in the CDR3. CDR1 is MNHEY and CDR2 is SMNVEV in the germline V gene (reference sequence). The CDR3 here is CASSSFSASQETQYF. The CDR3 coding sequence is TGTGCCAGCAGTTCTTTCTCAGCGTCCCAAGAGACCCAGTACTTC.